The clone carrying this TCR beta chain has a handful of counts. Its cognate antigen is unknown. 5'RACE template switching generated TCR cDNA, adding a universal primer site and UMIs. TCRdb re-called the 5' RACE reads through MiXCR, storing one row per CDR3 protein. Of under 700,000 distinct CDR3 sequences in the sample, around a sixth were seen once. This sample is drawn from a study of T cells after yellow fever vaccination. V was cut by 3 bases and J by 7 bases, with 10 bases left in between. This CDR3 has 12 amino acids. CDR1 SNHLY and CDR2 FYNNEI come from the germline V gene. Findings and caveats of the study: Of the clonotypes, a small share occurred in both CD4 and CD8 compartments. On re-exposure, the response was weaker but peaked faster, at day 5 versus 15. The study re-detected most primary-vaccination clones after the booster (approximately 96% CD4, approximately 88% CD8).

This specimen was PBMCs, taken less than 6 days after the first yellow fever vaccination. This receptor was identified in a man in his late teens or twenties who received the YFV17D yellow fever vaccine. The chain is built from TRBV2 and TRBJ2-7; D gene uncertain. The CDR3 DNA follows: TGTGCCAGCAGTGACGAGTTCTGGGAGCAGTACTTC. It yields the protein CASSDEFWEQYF.